This T cell receptor (beta chain) appears in the sequencing data of a study of blood T cell repertoires in COVID-19. The protocol was immunoSEQ multiplex PCR, while the TCRdb copy is restricted to in-frame clones and leaves out a portion. The table records 150,000 to 200,000 clones, around 80% of them present only once. Seattle patients were enrolled while actively infected and followed longitudinally. This clone has just a few counts. The CDR3 totals 13 residues. Trimming cost V 6 bases and J 0 bases, with 6 bases left between them. CDR1 SGHTA and CDR2 FQGNSA come from the germline V gene. This TCR was sampled from a woman aged 40 to 49 with COVID-19, enrolled during active disease. Sequenced material: peripheral blood. V gene TRBV7-2 combines with J gene TRBJ1-3; D is unresolved. In DNA, the CDR3 is TGTGCCAGCAGGAGCGACTCTGGAAACACCATATATTTT. It codes for CASRSDSGNTIYF.